This T cell receptor beta chain is from a study of blood T cell repertoires in COVID-19. The length of the CDR3 is 15 residues. V shed 4 bases and J shed 6 bases, with 18 bases lying between them. The method was immunoSEQ multiplex PCR; TCRdb's version includes in-frame clones alone and lacks a portion of them. In the table there are approximately 100,000 clones, more than 75% of which are singletons. The chain has TRBV5-7 and TRBJ2-3, with a weak D call TRBD1 (6 bases). TRBV5-7 is identified as an open reading frame with a role that is uncertain. Specimen: peripheral blood. The receptor's source is a human donor in a cohort sampled during active COVID-19. The CDR3 here is CASSSTGHRWDTQYF. The DNA for the CDR3 is TGTGCCAGCAGCAGCACGGGACATAGGTGGGATACGCAGTATTTT.